The sequence of this T cell receptor (beta chain) was determined in a study of a mutant IDH1 vaccine in newly diagnosed glioma. Study-level information: Vaccines were begun 4-6 weeks after radiotherapy alone, or with temozolomide cycles. Those enrolled had earlier been treated with radiotherapy, temozolomide, or both, mostly both. Study results and limitations: Changes in the top peripheral T cell clonotypes seemingly had no bearing on pseudoprogression.

Worth noting for this clone: Antigen unknown.

Time point indicated: week 23, last vaccination. A 20-mer mutant IDH1 peptide at 300 ug was injected subcutaneously with topical imiquimod. Here immunoSEQ multiplex PCR was the method, and the copy in TCRdb shows in-frame clones only, minus some. The sample holds 50,000 to 85,000 clones, 84% seen once. The specimen comprised PBMCs, sampled from a glioma patient whose treatment included an IDH1 peptide vaccine. The receptor comes from a man younger than 35 with glioma.

The CDR3: CAIRDSGVLAYEQYF. CDR3 bases: TGTGCCATCAGGGACTCCGGGGTGCTAGCCTACGAGCAGTACTTC. The J gene is TRBJ2-7, the V gene TRBV10-3; perhaps TRBD2 as D (5 bases). Trimming took off 6 bases at V and 2 bases at J, with 17 bases between the two ends. The germline gives CDR1 ENHRY, CDR2 SYGVKD. This CDR3 is built from 15 residues.